Following are 10 T cell receptor beta chains from one sample sequenced in a study of T cell repertoires in cytomegalovirus infection. Which antigens these TCRs recognize remains unknown. One entry per CDR3 protein results from TCRdb running MiXCR on the reads. The sample has tens of thousands of distinct CDR3 sequences, about a fifth seen once. This specimen consisted of CD8+ T cells from cultured PBMCs, obtained from culture after CMV antigen stimulation. The receptors originated from a human donor in good health (CMV status not recorded). Some clones in this sample may be carry-over from other donors' samples.

This clonotype turned up a few times. The chain combines TRBV12-3 or TRBV12-4 with TRBJ2-2, with D hard to call. The CDR3 is 13 amino acids. Deletions cut 10 bases from V and 1 base from J, with 10 bases between. CDR3 sequence reads: CATISQNTGELFF. CDR3 DNA: TGTGCCACCATCTCCCAGAACACCGGGGAGCTGTTTTTT.

This clonotype has just a few counts. The rearrangement uses TRBV12-3 or TRBV12-4 and TRBJ2-1, with D hard to call. This CDR3 spans 15 amino acids. V dropped 1 base and J dropped 6 bases, with 13 bases sitting between them. CDR3 region: CASSLGDVQPNEQFF. Here the CDR3 DNA reads TGTGCCAGCAGTTTAGGGGATGTACAACCCAATGAGCAGTTCTTC.

This clonotype was detected only a few times. The chain carries TRBV27 and TRBJ1-5, with TRBD1 matching 9 bases. Losses at the gene ends were 6 bases for V and 4 bases for J; bases not matched to a gene: 7. The CDR3 sequence is 15 residues long. Germline CDR1 and CDR2: MNHEY and SMNVEV (reference sequence). The CDR3, as DNA: TGTGCCAGCAGCGCCGCGACAGGGGGGAATCAGCCCCAGCATTTT. This gives the protein CASSAATGGNQPQHF.

This clonotype was counted only a few times. This sequence joins TRBV4-1 and TRBJ1-1; D remains ambiguous. CDR3 size: 15 residues. V was clipped by 4 bases and J by 0 bases, with 12 bases between them. Per germline, CDR1 MGHRA and CDR2 YSYEKL. The CDR3 sequence is CASSREQSMNTEAFF. CDR3 nucleotide sequence: TGCGCCAGCAGCCGGGAACAAAGCATGAACACTGAAGCTTTCTTT.

This clonotype was seen a handful of times. The chain couples TRBV7-6 to TRBJ2-7; 9 bases align to TRBD2. The CDR3 extends over 15 amino acids. Germline loops: CDR1 SGHVS, CDR2 FNYEAQ. J gave up 2 bases and V 5 bases, and 7 bases lay outside the gene matches. The CDR3 DNA reads TGTGCCAGCAGCCCTGGGACTAGCACCACCTACGAGCAGTACTTC. It specifies CASSPGTSTTYEQYF.

The rearrangement links TRBV2 to TRBJ1-5; 8 bases align to TRBD1. Germline assignment: CDR1 SNHLY and CDR2 FYNNEI. Trimming took 6 bases from V and 9 from J; bases not matched to a gene: 7. The CDR3 covers 13 residues. CDR3 sequence: CASRDRESWPQHF. Written as DNA, the CDR3 is TGTGCCAGCAGGGACAGGGAGTCGTGGCCCCAGCATTTT.

The rearrangement joins TRBV7-9 to TRBJ2-5; D not resolved. Germline V CDR1 and CDR2: SEHNR, FQNEAQ (reference sequence). V was pared by 6 bases and J by 0 bases, with 17 bases between. This CDR3 is 16 amino acids long. The CDR3 DNA is TGTGCCAGCAGGCTTAGAAACGTCCCGTACCAAGAGACCCAGTACTTC. This sequence encodes CASRLRNVPYQETQYF.

The V gene is TRBV12-3 or TRBV12-4, the J gene TRBJ2-7, with D maybe TRBD2 (5 bases). The CDR3 length is 13 residues. V was clipped by 5 bases and J by 2 bases, with 10 bases between them. The chain's CDR3 is CASSPPGAYEQYF. CDR3 nucleotides: TGTGCCAGCAGTCCCCCCGGGGCCTACGAGCAGTACTTC.

The chain recombines TRBV12-3 or TRBV12-4 with TRBJ1-2; 9 bases line up with TRBD1. The CDR3 contains 12 residues. V lost 9 bases and J lost 6; bases outside the gene matches: 5. CDR3 in amino acids: CASLQGAHGYTF. The CDR3 DNA reads TGTGCCAGTTTACAGGGGGCGCATGGCTACACCTTC.

This clonotype was detected many times. The chain uses TRBV4-3 and TRBJ1-2; D is unclear. The V end lost 0 bases, the J end lost 3 bases, and 14 bases lay between the germline ends. The CDR3 totals 16 residues. Looked up from germline, CDR1 is LGHNA and CDR2 is YSLEER. The CDR3 DNA follows: TGCGCCAGCAGCCAAGATAGAAGGACGGACTACTATGGCTACACCTTC. This translates into CASSQDRRTDYYGYTF.